These T cell receptor beta chains were read from a single sample in a study of control samples from healthy donors and cancer patients. Produced via immunoSEQ multiplex PCR; TCRdb's table is partial and in-frame only. Of 100,000 to 150,000 clones listed, roughly 87% are singletons. The sample consisted of blood. These receptors all come from a man between 18 and 35 years old in good health. The CDR3 runs from the conserved cysteine through the conserved F or W. D genes are given only for firm matches. Clone size, where shown, is once, few, many, or a class for clones that have expanded.

D: -; V: TRBV28; size: -; J: TRBJ2-6; DNA: TGTGCCAGCAGTTTCCCCCAGGGGTCAACGACCTCTGGGGCCAACGTCCTGACTTTC; CDR3: CASSFPQGSTTSGANVLTF
D: -; V: TRBV7-9; size: -; J: TRBJ1-6; DNA: TGTGCCAGCAGCCCATTATGGAGCCCCCTCCACTTT; CDR3: CASSPLWSPLHF
D: -; V: TRBV5-1; size: -; J: TRBJ2-7; DNA: TGCGCCAGCAGCTTGGGTCGGGGCCCCGGGGAGCAGTACTTC; CDR3: CASSLGRGPGEQYF
D: TRBD2; V: TRBV15; size: -; J: TRBJ2-4; DNA: TGTGCCACCAGCAGAGATGGTCTAGCGGATAAAAACATTCAGTACTTC; CDR3: CATSRDGLADKNIQYF
D: -; V: TRBV4-1; size: -; J: TRBJ1-4; DNA: TGCGCCAGCAGCCAAGAAGGAGGCGGACAGCGGGGAGAAAAACTGTTTTTT; CDR3: CASSQEGGGQRGEKLFF
D: -; V: TRBV6-1; size: once; J: TRBJ1-4; DNA: TGTGCCAGCAGTGAAGGAACCCAAGGAAGTGTCGGAAAACTGTTTTTT; CDR3: CASSEGTQGSVGKLFF
D: -; V: TRBV28; size: -; J: TRBJ2-2; DNA: TGTGCCAGCGCCCCATCGAACACCGGGGAGCTGTTTTTT; CDR3: CASAPSNTGELFF
D: TRBD2; V: TRBV5-1; size: few; J: TRBJ2-5; DNA: TGCGCCAGCAGCTCCGGACTAGCGGGAGCGTGGGAGACCCAGTACTTC; CDR3: CASSSGLAGAWETQYF
D: TRBD2; V: TRBV4-1; size: -; J: TRBJ2-4; DNA: TGCGCCAGCAGCCAGACGACTAGCCGAAACCAAAACATTCAGTACTTC; CDR3: CASSQTTSRNQNIQYF
D: -; V: TRBV25-1; size: -; J: TRBJ2-1; DNA: TGTGCCAGCAGTGCTAATTCCCGGGAGCAGTTCTTC; CDR3: CASSANSREQFF
D: -; V: TRBV6-4; size: -; J: TRBJ1-6; DNA: TGTGCCAGCAGTGAAACGTCGGGGGAGAATTCACCCCTCCACTTT; CDR3: CASSETSGENSPLHF
D: -; V: TRBV5-4; size: -; J: TRBJ1-2; DNA: TGTGCCAGCAGCTTGGGGGGGAATAACTATGGCTACACCTTC; CDR3: CASSLGGNNYGYTF
D: TRBD2; V: TRBV11-2; size: -; J: TRBJ2-3; DNA: TGTGCCAGCAGCTGGGGACTAGCGGGCCCGAGGGATACGCAGTATTTT; CDR3: CASSWGLAGPRDTQYF
D: -; V: TRBV30; size: once; J: TRBJ1-1; DNA: TGTGCCTGGAGTGCGGTTCGTGGGGGATTTACTGAAGCTTTCTTT; CDR3: CAWSAVRGGFTEAFF
D: -; V: TRBV5-4; size: -; J: TRBJ1-2; DNA: TGTGCCAGCAGCTTCCCCGGGCGAGCTAACTATGGCTACACCTTC; CDR3: CASSFPGRANYGYTF
D: -; V: TRBV12-3/TRBV12-4; size: -; J: TRBJ2-1; DNA: TGTGCCAGCAGTCCCGCCCGTGGGCAGTTCTTC; CDR3: CASSPARGQFF
D: -; V: TRBV19; size: -; J: TRBJ2-1; DNA: TGTGCCAGTAGCGTAATCTTTAGGGCAGGGCAGTTCTTC; CDR3: CASSVIFRAGQFF
D: -; V: TRBV12-5; size: -; J: TRBJ2-1; DNA: TGTGCTAGTGGTTTATCGGGTGTCCAGGAGCAGTTCTTC; CDR3: CASGLSGVQEQFF
D: TRBD2; V: TRBV28; size: -; J: TRBJ2-1; DNA: TGTGCCAGCAGTTTATGGGCTAGCGGGAGAGATGGCAATGAGCAGTTCTTC; CDR3: CASSLWASGRDGNEQFF
D: TRBD1; V: TRBV5-1; size: -; J: TRBJ2-7; DNA: TGCGCCAGCAGCTTACCGGGACAGAGCTCCTACGAGCAGTACTTC; CDR3: CASSLPGQSSYEQYF
D: -; V: TRBV15; size: -; J: TRBJ1-1; DNA: TGTGCCACCAGGGGAGGGCGGAGTCCTATGAACACTGAAGCTTTCTTT; CDR3: CATRGGRSPMNTEAFF
D: -; V: TRBV6-2/TRBV6-3; size: -; J: TRBJ2-3; DNA: TGTGCCAGCAGTTACAGTCGGGGACCCACTAGCACAGATACGCAGTATTTT; CDR3: CASSYSRGPTSTDTQYF
D: TRBD1; V: TRBV7-9; size: few; J: TRBJ2-7; DNA: TGTGCCTGCCGGGACAGGGGCTACGAGCAGTACTTC; CDR3: CACRDRGYEQYF
D: -; V: TRBV12-3/TRBV12-4; size: once; J: TRBJ1-4; DNA: TGTGCCAGCACCGCGGCAGAAAATGAAAAACTGTTTTTT; CDR3: CASTAAENEKLFF
D: TRBD1; V: TRBV2; size: once; J: TRBJ2-7; DNA: TGTGCCAGCAGTAACCGGGACAGCCCCTACGAGCAGTACTTC; CDR3: CASSNRDSPYEQYF
D: -; V: TRBV4-3; size: -; J: TRBJ1-2; DNA: TGCGCCAGCAGCCAAGACCCACAGAAGCTAAACTATGGCTACACCTTC; CDR3: CASSQDPQKLNYGYTF
D: TRBD2; V: TRBV5-1; size: -; J: TRBJ2-2; DNA: TGCGCCAGCAGCTTGGGGCTAGCGGGAAACACCGGGGAGCTGTTTTTT; CDR3: CASSLGLAGNTGELFF
D: -; V: TRBV21-1; size: -; J: TRBJ1-1; DNA: TGTGCCAGCAGGAGGGGGCAGGGGGCTGAAGCTTTCTTT; CDR3: CASRRGQGAEAFF
D: -; V: TRBV6-6; size: -; J: TRBJ1-2; DNA: TGTGCCAGCAGTTCCCCAGCTAACTATGGCTACACCTTC; CDR3: CASSSPANYGYTF
D: -; V: TRBV3-1/TRBV3-2; size: -; J: TRBJ2-1; DNA: TGTGCCAGCAGCGCTGACGGCATGGATGAGCAGTTCTTC; CDR3: CASSADGMDEQFF
D: TRBD1; V: TRBV6-4; size: -; J: TRBJ2-2; DNA: TGTGCCAGCAGGGGGACAGGGTTTGTTATCGTCGGCGGGGAGCTGTTTTTT; CDR3: CASRGTGFVIVGGELFF
D: -; V: TRBV7-9; size: -; J: TRBJ1-1; DNA: TGTGCCAGCAGCTCCGGAGTGGGCACTGAAGCTTTCTTT; CDR3: CASSSGVGTEAFF
D: TRBD2; V: TRBV6-5; size: -; J: TRBJ2-7; DNA: TGTGCCAGCAGTCCTTTTTACGGGGGGGGCCCCGAGCAGTACTTC; CDR3: CASSPFYGGGPEQYF
D: TRBD2; V: TRBV7-9; size: -; J: TRBJ2-7; DNA: TGTGCCAGCAGCCCCGGACTAGCGGGAGTTCGCGAGCAGTACTTC; CDR3: CASSPGLAGVREQYF
D: -; V: TRBV14; size: -; J: TRBJ1-1; DNA: TGTGCCAGCAGCCAGGTACGCGGGGGGTCCGCTGAAGCTTTCTTT; CDR3: CASSQVRGGSAEAFF
D: -; V: TRBV2; size: few; J: TRBJ2-3; DNA: TGTGCCAGCAAGGGGACAACTAGCACAGATACGCAGTATTTT; CDR3: CASKGTTSTDTQYF
D: -; V: TRBV28; size: -; J: TRBJ1-2; DNA: TGTGCCAGCAGTTCTCCAAGAGACGGGAACTATGGCTACACCTTC; CDR3: CASSSPRDGNYGYTF